Detailed here is one T cell receptor (beta chain). Its matching antigen is unknown. The source of the sample is a study of T cell responses to AZD1222 COVID-19 vaccine. Study-wide findings and caveats: Repertoire sampling occurred only after the peak T cell response.

Profiling relied on immunoSEQ multiplex PCR, and the TCRdb table lists in-frame clones only, not all of them. Found here are about 53,000 clones, about 81% of them singletons; the top ten hold 27%. The ends were cut back, 5 bases at V and 0 bases at J, with 20 bases in the middle. CDR1 SGHVS and CDR2 FQNEAQ come from the germline V gene. The length of the CDR3 is 18 residues. The chain is built from TRBV7-8 and TRBJ2-1; either TRBD1 or TRBD2 may supply D (5 bases each). This sample comprised peripheral blood, obtained on day 0 of AZD1222 vaccination. This receptor was identified in an adult in good health. The CDR3 nucleotides are TGTGCCAGCAGCCCTACCCTATCCGGGACCCCCTCCTACAATGAGCAGTTCTTC. Translated: CASSPTLSGTPSYNEQFF.